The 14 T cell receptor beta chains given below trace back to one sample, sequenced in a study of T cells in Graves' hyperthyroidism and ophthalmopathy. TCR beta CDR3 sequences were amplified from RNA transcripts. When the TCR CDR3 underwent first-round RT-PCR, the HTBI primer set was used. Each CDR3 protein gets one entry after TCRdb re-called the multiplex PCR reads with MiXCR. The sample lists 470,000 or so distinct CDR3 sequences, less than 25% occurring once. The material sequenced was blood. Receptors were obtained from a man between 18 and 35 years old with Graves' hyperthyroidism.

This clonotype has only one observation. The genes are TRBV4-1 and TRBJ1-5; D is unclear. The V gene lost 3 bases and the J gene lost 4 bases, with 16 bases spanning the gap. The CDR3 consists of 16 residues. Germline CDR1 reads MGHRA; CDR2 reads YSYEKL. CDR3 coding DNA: TGCGCCAGCAGCCACCCCGGACGGGATCCAAATCAGCCCCAGCATTTT. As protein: CASSHPGRDPNQPQHF.

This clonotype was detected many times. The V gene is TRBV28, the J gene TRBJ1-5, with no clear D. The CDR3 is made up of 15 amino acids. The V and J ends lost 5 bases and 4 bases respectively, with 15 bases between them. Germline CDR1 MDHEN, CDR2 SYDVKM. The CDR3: CASSPAQSGNQPQHF. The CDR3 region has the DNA TGTGCCAGCAGTCCCGCACAATCCGGGAATCAGCCCCAGCATTTT.

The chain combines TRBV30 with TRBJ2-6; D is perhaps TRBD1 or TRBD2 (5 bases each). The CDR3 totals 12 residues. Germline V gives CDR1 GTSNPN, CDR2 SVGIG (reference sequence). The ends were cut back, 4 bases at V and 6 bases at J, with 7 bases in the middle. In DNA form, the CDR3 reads TGTGCCTGGACGGGGCCGGCCAACGTCCTGACTTTC. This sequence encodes CAWTGPANVLTF.

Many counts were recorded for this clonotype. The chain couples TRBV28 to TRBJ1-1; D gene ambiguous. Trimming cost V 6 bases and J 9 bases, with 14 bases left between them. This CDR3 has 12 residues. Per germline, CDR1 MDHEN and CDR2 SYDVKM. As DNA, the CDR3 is TGTGCCAGCAGCCTGCAGGTAGCGAAAGCTTTCTTT. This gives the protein CASSLQVAKAFF.

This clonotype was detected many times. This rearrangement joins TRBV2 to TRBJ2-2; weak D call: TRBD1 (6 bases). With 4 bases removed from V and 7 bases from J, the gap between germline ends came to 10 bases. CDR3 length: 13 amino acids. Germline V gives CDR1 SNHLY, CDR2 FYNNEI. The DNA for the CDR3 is TGTGCCAGCAGTGTACAGGGCGGCGGGGAGCTGTTTTTT. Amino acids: CASSVQGGGELFF.

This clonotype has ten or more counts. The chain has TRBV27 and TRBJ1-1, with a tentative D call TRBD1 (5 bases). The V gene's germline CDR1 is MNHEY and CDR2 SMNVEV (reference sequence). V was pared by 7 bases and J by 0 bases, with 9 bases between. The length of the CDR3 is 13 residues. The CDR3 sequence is CASNDRLNTEAFF. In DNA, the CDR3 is TGTGCCAGCAATGACAGATTGAACACTGAAGCTTTCTTT.

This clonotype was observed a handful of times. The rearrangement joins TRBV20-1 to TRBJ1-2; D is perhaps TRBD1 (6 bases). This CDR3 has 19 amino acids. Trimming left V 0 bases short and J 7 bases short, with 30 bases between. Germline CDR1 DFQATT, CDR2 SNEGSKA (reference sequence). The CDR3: CSARDMKSRRLGAVGGYTF. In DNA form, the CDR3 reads TGCAGTGCTAGAGATATGAAGTCACGGCGGCTGGGGGCCGTGGGTGGCTACACCTTC.

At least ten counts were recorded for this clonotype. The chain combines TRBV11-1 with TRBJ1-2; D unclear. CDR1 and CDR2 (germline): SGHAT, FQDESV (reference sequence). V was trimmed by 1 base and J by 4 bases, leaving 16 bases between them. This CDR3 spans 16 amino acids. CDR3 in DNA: TGTGCCAGCAGCTTAGAGGGAGGGAGCCATACCTATGGCTACACCTTC. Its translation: CASSLEGGSHTYGYTF.

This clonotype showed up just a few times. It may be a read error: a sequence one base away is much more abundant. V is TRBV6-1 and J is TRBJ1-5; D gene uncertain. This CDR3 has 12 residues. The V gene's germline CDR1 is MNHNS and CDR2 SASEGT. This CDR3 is CASGEWYQPQHF. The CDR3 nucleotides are TGTGCCAGCGGTGAGTGGTATCAGCCCCAGCATTTT.

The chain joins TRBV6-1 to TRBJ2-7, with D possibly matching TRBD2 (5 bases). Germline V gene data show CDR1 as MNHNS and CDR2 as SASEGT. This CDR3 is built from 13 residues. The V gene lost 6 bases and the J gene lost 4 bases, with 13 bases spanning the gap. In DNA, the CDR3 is TGTGCCAGCAGCCGGGATTCCATTTACGAGCAGTACTTC. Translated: CASSRDSIYEQYF.

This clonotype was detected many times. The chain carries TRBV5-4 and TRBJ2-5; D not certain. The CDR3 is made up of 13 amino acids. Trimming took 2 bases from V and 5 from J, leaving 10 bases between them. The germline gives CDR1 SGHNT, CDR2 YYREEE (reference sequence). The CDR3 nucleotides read TGTGCCAGCAGCTTCGAAGCACTTGAGACCCAGTACTTC. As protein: CASSFEALETQYF. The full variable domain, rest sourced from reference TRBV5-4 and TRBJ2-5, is ETGVTQSPTHLIKTRGQQVTLRCSSQSGHNTVSWYQQALGQGPQFIFQYYREEENGRGNFPPRFSGLQFPNYSSELNVNALELDDSALYLCASSFEALETQYFGPGTRLLVL.

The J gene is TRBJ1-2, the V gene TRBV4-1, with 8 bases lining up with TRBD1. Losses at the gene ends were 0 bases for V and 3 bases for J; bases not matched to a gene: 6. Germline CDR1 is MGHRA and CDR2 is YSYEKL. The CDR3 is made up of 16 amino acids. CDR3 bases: TGCGCCAGCAGCCAAGATCGGGACAGGCGGCACTATGGCTACACCTTC. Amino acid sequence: CASSQDRDRRHYGYTF.

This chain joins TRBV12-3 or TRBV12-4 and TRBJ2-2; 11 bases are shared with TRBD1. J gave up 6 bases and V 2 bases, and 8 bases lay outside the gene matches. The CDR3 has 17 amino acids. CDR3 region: CASSLSLGQGAAGELFF. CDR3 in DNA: TGTGCCAGCAGTTTATCCCTCGGACAGGGGGCCGCCGGGGAGCTGTTTTTT.

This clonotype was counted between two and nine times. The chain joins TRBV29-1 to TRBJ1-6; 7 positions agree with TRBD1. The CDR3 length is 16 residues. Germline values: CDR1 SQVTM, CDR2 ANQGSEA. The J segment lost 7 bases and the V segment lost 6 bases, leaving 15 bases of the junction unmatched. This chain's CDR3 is CSVKAYVTGANSPLHF. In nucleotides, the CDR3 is TGCAGCGTCAAGGCTTATGTAACAGGGGCAAATTCACCCCTCCACTTT.